The 24 T cell receptor beta chains listed next were all sequenced from one sample in a study of T-cell reconstitution after alpha-beta-depleted transplantation in children. The authors prepared the TCRbeta library with unique molecular identifiers. TCRdb reprocessed the PCR reads via MiXCR and lists one record per CDR3 protein. The table has hundreds of thousands of distinct CDR3 sequences, under 30% seen once. The sample consisted of PBMCs, mostly from graft donor cells, taken 360 days after TCRalphabeta/CD19-depleted stem cell transplant. The receptors here all came from a female patient between 2 and 10 years old who had a stem cell transplant for congenital amegakaryocytic thrombocytopenia, so the T cells may come from the graft donor.

This clonotype turned up a few times. The rearrangement uses TRBV7-3 and TRBJ2-2, with 7 bases that match TRBD2. Germline V gene sequence: CDR1 SGHTA, CDR2 FQGTGA. The CDR3 is 15 amino acids. With 0 bases clipped from V and 3 bases from J, the junction kept 1 base outside the gene matches. The CDR3 is CASSLTGGHTGELFF. The CDR3 coding sequence is TGTGCCAGCAGCTTAACGGGAGGGCACACCGGGGAGCTGTTTTTT.

The chain links TRBV27 to TRBJ1-3, with 12 bases aligning to TRBD1. V trimming: 2 bases; J trimming: 4 bases; junction bases outside the gene matches: 6. Per germline, CDR1 MNHEY and CDR2 SMNVEV (reference sequence). The CDR3 is made up of 17 amino acids. In nucleotides, the CDR3 is TGTGCCAGCAGTTTAAAGGGGACAGGGGGCTCCGGAAACACCATATATTTT. It yields the protein CASSLKGTGGSGNTIYF.

This clonotype has just a few counts. This chain joins TRBV2 and TRBJ2-7, with 7 bases fitting TRBD1. Per the germline V gene, CDR1 is SNHLY and CDR2 is FYNNEI. This CDR3 is 12 amino acids long. Germline trimming cut 6 bases from V and 4 bases from J; bases unmatched to any gene: 3. CDR3 amino acids: CASRGQLYEQYF. CDR3 DNA sequence: TGTGCCAGCAGGGGACAGTTATACGAGCAGTACTTC.

The rearrangement links TRBV5-1 to TRBJ2-1, with 8 bases that match TRBD2. The CDR3 length is 15 residues. CDR1 and CDR2 from the germline V gene are SGHRS and YFSETQ. Trimming removed 7 bases from V and 4 bases from J; junction bases left unmatched: 10. The CDR3 loop reads CASRYTGTRYNEQFF. The CDR3 region has the DNA TGCGCCAGCCGATACACCGGGACTAGATACAATGAGCAGTTCTTC.

The V gene is TRBV2, the J gene TRBJ2-3; 8 nucleotides align to TRBD1. Germline V CDR1 and CDR2: SNHLY, FYNNEI. The J segment lost 3 bases and the V segment lost 6 bases, leaving 8 bases of the junction unmatched. This CDR3 region has 15 residues. CDR3 bases: TGTGCCAGCAGGGGACGGACAGGGTTTACAGATACGCAGTATTTT. Translation gives CASRGRTGFTDTQYF.

This clonotype has ten or more counts. The V call is TRBV7-2, the J call TRBJ2-7; D is uncertain. The CDR3 extends over 15 amino acids. CDR1 is SGHTA, CDR2 FQGNSA, per germline. Trimming shortened V by 2 bases and J by 2 bases, and 13 bases separated the two germline ends. The CDR3 loop is CASSLFVMGTYEQYF. In DNA, the CDR3 is TGTGCCAGCAGCTTATTCGTGATGGGGACCTACGAGCAGTACTTC.

The chain is built from TRBV20-1 and TRBJ2-5, with unresolved D. This CDR3 spans 11 amino acids. Trimming stripped 1 base from V and 5 bases from J, with 5 bases between. The germline V gene encodes CDR1 DFQATT and CDR2 SNEGSKA (reference sequence). CDR3 protein: CSARAWETQYF. The CDR3 region has the DNA TGCAGTGCTAGAGCCTGGGAGACCCAGTACTTC.

This clonotype came up a few times. The chain employs TRBV4-2 and TRBJ1-2; 8 bases align to TRBD1. Germline lookup yields CDR1 LGHNA and CDR2 YNFKEQ. After removal of 0 bases from V and 6 bases from J, the junction contained 12 bases not matched to a gene. The CDR3 has 17 residues. The CDR3 protein is CASSQDRGHRGVHGYTF. The CDR3 DNA follows: TGTGCCAGCAGCCAAGATAGGGGCCACAGGGGGGTCCATGGCTACACCTTC.

This clonotype was observed a few times. V is TRBV4-1 and J is TRBJ2-5, with no clear D. Germline CDR1 MGHRA, CDR2 YSYEKL. The CDR3 has 15 amino acids. Deletions cut 0 bases from V and 9 bases from J, with 17 bases between. CDR3 DNA sequence: TGCGCCAGCAGCCAAGACCCGTACGTACCCAGACCCCAGTACTTC. It translates to CASSQDPYVPRPQYF.

This clonotype has a count of ten or more. The chain couples TRBV29-1 to TRBJ2-2; D might be TRBD1 (6 bases). The CDR3 consists of 13 residues. Germline lookup yields CDR1 SQVTM and CDR2 ANQGSEA. V was cut by 6 bases and J by 0 bases, with 8 bases left in between. The CDR3 reads CSVDSTNTGELFF. DNA of the CDR3: TGCAGCGTGGACAGCACGAACACCGGGGAGCTGTTTTTT.

Only a few counts were recorded for this clonotype. V and J are TRBV12-3 or TRBV12-4 and TRBJ1-5, with 7 bases identical to TRBD1. The CDR3 is 15 residues long. V lost 1 base to trimming and J lost 3 bases; unmatched junction nucleotides: 3. CDR3 sequence reads: CASSLEGQLNQPQHF. The CDR3 region has the DNA TGTGCCAGCAGTTTAGAGGGACAGCTCAATCAGCCCCAGCATTTT.

This chain links TRBV12-3 or TRBV12-4 with TRBJ2-3; D unclear. The CDR3 contains 13 residues. V shed 4 bases and J shed 2 bases, with 7 bases lying between them. This chain's CDR3 is CASSSPNTDTQYF. The CDR3 DNA reads TGTGCCAGCAGTTCCCCAAACACAGATACGCAGTATTTT.

This clonotype occurred a few times. The chain combines TRBV30 with TRBJ2-5; D is unresolved. The CDR3 consists of 10 residues. The germline V and J ends were trimmed by 3 bases and 6 bases, with 5 bases remaining between them. Germline CDR1 and CDR2: GTSNPN and SVGIG (reference sequence). The CDR3 region has the DNA TGTGCCTGGAGAGGGAAGACCCAGTACTTC. Its translation: CAWRGKTQYF.

The rearrangement links TRBV12-3 or TRBV12-4 to TRBJ2-5, with a tentative D call TRBD1 (5 bases). The CDR3 extends over 13 amino acids. V was cut by 6 bases and J by 4 bases, with 12 bases left in between. CDR3: CASSFRVLETQYF. The CDR3 DNA reads as TGTGCCAGCAGCTTCAGGGTCCTAGAGACCCAGTACTTC.

This clonotype was seen many times. The chain is built from TRBV7-9 and TRBJ2-3; weak D call: TRBD1 (6 bases). CDR3 length: 13 amino acids. Germline V gives CDR1 SEHNR, CDR2 FQNEAQ (reference sequence). V was shortened by 6 bases and J by 3 bases, with 10 bases between the two germline ends. The CDR3 bases are TGTGCCAGCAGGCACAGGGAGACAGATACGCAGTATTTT. Translation gives CASRHRETDTQYF.

The chain recombines TRBV20-1 with TRBJ1-1; the D gene is possibly TRBD1 (5 bases). The V and J ends lost 3 bases and 1 base respectively, with 9 bases between them. The CDR3 totals 13 residues. Germline lookup yields CDR1 DFQATT and CDR2 SNEGSKA (reference sequence). CDR3 coding DNA: TGCAGTGCTAGGCGCAGGGCGAACACTGAAGCTTTCTTT. Its translation: CSARRRANTEAFF.

This clonotype was counted a single time. DNA of the CDR3: TGCGCCAGCAGCCAAGTCAAACCGTACAATGAGCAGTTCTTC. This codes for CASSQVKPYNEQFF. The chain links TRBV4-1 to TRBJ2-1; D not resolved. This CDR3 region has 14 residues. Germline values: CDR1 MGHRA, CDR2 YSYEKL. Trimming took 1 base from V and 4 from J, leaving 8 bases between them.

The chain employs TRBV30 and TRBJ2-7; D could derive from TRBD1 or TRBD2 (5 bases each). Trimming removed 0 bases at V and 6 bases at J, with 15 bases between. Germline CDR1 reads GTSNPN; CDR2 reads SVGIG (reference sequence). The CDR3 spans 14 residues. In DNA, the CDR3 is TGTGCCTGGAGTGTAAGGGGTTCGAGGGGCGAGCAGTACTTC. This encodes CAWSVRGSRGEQYF.

The chain links TRBV30 to TRBJ2-7, with D possibly matching TRBD1 (5 bases). The CDR3 runs 13 residues. Germline CDR1 is GTSNPN and CDR2 is SVGIG (reference sequence). V lost 0 bases and J 4 bases, leaving 10 bases between the germline ends. The CDR3 nucleotides are TGTGCCTGGAGTGTAGCGTACAGGTACGAGCAGTACTTC. The encoded protein is CAWSVAYRYEQYF.

This clonotype was observed a handful of times. This chain connects TRBV20-1 to TRBJ2-7, with 12 bases aligning to TRBD2. The CDR3 spans 15 residues. CDR1 and CDR2 (germline): DFQATT, SNEGSKA (reference sequence). V lost 0 bases and J lost 6; bases outside the gene matches: 6. The CDR3: CSARDLAGGRAEQYF. The CDR3 DNA reads as TGCAGTGCTAGAGATCTAGCGGGAGGGCGTGCCGAGCAGTACTTC.

This clonotype occurred many times. The chain uses TRBV18 and TRBJ1-3; no reliable D call. Between the trimmed V and J ends, which lost 5 bases and 7 bases, there was a span of 15 bases. CDR1 is KGHSH and CDR2 is LQKENI in the germline V gene. The CDR3 has 14 residues. The CDR3: CASSSDTSRNTIYF. The CDR3 DNA reads TGTGCCAGCTCATCCGACACGTCTCGGAACACCATATATTTT.

This clonotype came up many times. The V call is TRBV12-3 or TRBV12-4, the J call TRBJ2-5; D is uncertain. The CDR3 contains 13 residues. The ends were cut back, 2 bases at V and 3 bases at J, with 7 bases in the middle. CDR3 sequence (DNA): TGTGCCAGCAGTTTACGATCAGAAGAGACCCAGTACTTC. Protein sequence: CASSLRSEETQYF.

V is TRBV7-9 and J is TRBJ2-3; 8 bases line up with TRBD1. Germline V gene lookup returns CDR1 SEHNR and CDR2 FQNEAQ (reference sequence). V was pared by 4 bases and J by 3 bases, with 9 bases of the junction left unmatched. This CDR3 has 16 amino acids. CDR3 residues: CASSSTGASWTDTQYF. DNA for the CDR3: TGTGCCAGCAGCTCGACAGGGGCCAGTTGGACAGATACGCAGTATTTT. Supplemented by reference TRBV7-9 and TRBJ2-3, the full variable domain reads DTGVSQNPRHKITKRGQNVTFRCDPISEHNRLYWYRQTLGQGPEFLTYFQNEAQLEKSRLLSDRFSAERPKGSFSTLEIQRTEQGDSAMYLCASSSTGASWTDTQYFGPGTRLTVL.

The chain employs TRBV2 and TRBJ2-3; 7 bases are shared with TRBD2. This CDR3 has 15 amino acids. V lost 4 bases to trimming and J lost 3 bases; unmatched junction nucleotides: 7. CDR1 SNHLY and CDR2 FYNNEI come from the germline V gene. The CDR3 reads CASSVRAGATDTQYF. The CDR3 bases are TGTGCCAGCAGTGTACGTGCGGGAGCAACAGATACGCAGTATTTT.